The 25 T cell receptor beta chains given below trace back to one sample, sequenced in a study of cytomegalovirus exposure and HLA in healthy donors. Assay: immunoSEQ multiplex PCR; the TCRdb copy retains only in-frame clones and omits some. The table records 150,000 to 200,000 clones, under 90% of them present only once. Sequenced sample: PBMCs. The receptors come from a young woman in good health and CMV-seropositive.

This rearrangement joins TRBV27 to TRBJ2-7; a possible D gene is TRBD2 (7 bases). The CDR3 totals 15 residues. Germline V lookup: CDR1 MNHEY, CDR2 SMNVEV (reference sequence). The V end lost 2 bases, the J end lost 3 bases, and 14 bases lay between the germline ends. CDR3 amino acids: CASSLAGRGVYEQYF. DNA of the CDR3: TGTGCCAGCAGTTTAGCTGGGAGGGGGGTCTACGAGCAGTACTTC.

V is TRBV11-2 and J is TRBJ2-3; 9 positions agree with TRBD2. This CDR3 is built from 16 residues. With 3 bases clipped from V and 7 bases from J, the junction kept 11 bases outside the gene matches. The V gene's germline CDR1 is SGHAT and CDR2 FQNNGV. The CDR3 DNA is TGTGCCAGCAGCTTGGGGACTAGCCCCCAACTCAATACGCAGTATTTT. This translates into CASSLGTSPQLNTQYF. The full variable domain, in which reference TRBV11-2 and TRBJ2-3 provide the parts outside the CDR3, is EAGVAQSPRYKIIEKRQSVAFWCNPISGHATLYWYQQILGQGPKLLIQFQNNGVVDDSQLPKDRFSAERLKGVDSTLKIQPAKLEDSAVYLCASSLGTSPQLNTQYFGPGTRLTVL.

This clone has a single count. The chain is built from TRBV5-1 and TRBJ2-7, with D possibly TRBD1 on 6 matching bases. CDR1 SGHRS and CDR2 YFSETQ come from the germline V gene. CDR3 length: 17 residues. The ends were cut back, 0 bases at V and 0 bases at J, with 16 bases in the middle. The CDR3 reads CASSLVTGHAISYEQYF. Here the CDR3 DNA reads TGCGCCAGCAGCTTGGTGACAGGCCATGCTATCTCCTACGAGCAGTACTTC.

This clone was counted once. The chain recombines TRBV7-2 with TRBJ1-4; D might be TRBD1 (5 bases). Germline V gene sequence: CDR1 SGHTA, CDR2 FQGNSA. This CDR3 region has 15 residues. V lost 3 bases, J lost 6 bases, and 14 bases lay in between. CDR3: CASSFRRAADEKLFF. CDR3 bases: TGTGCCAGCAGCTTCCGCAGGGCGGCGGATGAAAAACTGTTTTTT.

The genes are TRBV7-2 and TRBJ2-1; the match to TRBD2 covers 11 bases. Germline V gene data show CDR1 as SGHTA and CDR2 as FQGNSA. Unmatched junction bases numbered 11, after V lost 6 bases and J lost 10 bases. This CDR3 is built from 15 residues. The CDR3 sequence is CASRAPGLAALEQFF. The CDR3 DNA reads TGTGCCAGCAGAGCCCCGGGACTAGCGGCCTTAGAGCAGTTCTTC.

The V call is TRBV5-1, the J call TRBJ1-2; 10 bases match TRBD1. Germline assignment: CDR1 SGHRS and CDR2 YFSETQ. V lost 0 bases and J lost 8; bases outside the gene matches: 7. The CDR3 has 15 residues. CDR3 coding DNA: TGCGCCAGCAGCTTGGCCTCGGGGACAGGGGAAGGCTACACCTTC. Protein product: CASSLASGTGEGYTF.

This clone came up a few times. The chain joins TRBV4-2 to TRBJ1-5, with no clear D. Trimming stripped 4 bases from V and 5 bases from J, with 9 bases between. The CDR3 is made up of 13 amino acids. Per germline, CDR1 LGHNA and CDR2 YNFKEQ. CDR3 nucleotide sequence: TGTGCCAGCAGCCGACGAGGAGATCAGCCCCAGCATTTT. It is translated as CASSRRGDQPQHF.

V usage is TRBV10-1 and J usage is TRBJ1-3; weak D call: TRBD1 (6 bases). Germline loops: CDR1 WNHNN, CDR2 SYGVQD (reference sequence). This CDR3 has 15 amino acids. V lost 7 bases, J lost 4 bases, and 17 bases lay in between. The CDR3 is CASTEMGARGNTIYF. The CDR3 DNA reads TGCGCCAGCACAGAGATGGGGGCGAGGGGAAACACCATATATTTT.

The V gene is TRBV4-3, the J gene TRBJ2-1; D may be TRBD2 (6 bases). V gave up 4 bases and J gave up 2 bases, with 18 bases separating them. Germline CDR1 is LGHNA and CDR2 is YSLEER. The CDR3 has 17 amino acids. CDR3 bases: TGCGCCAGCAGCCTGTATTACGGGAGAGTCACCTACAATGAGCAGTTCTTC. This gives the protein CASSLYYGRVTYNEQFF.

This clone appeared many times. This rearrangement joins TRBV11-2 to TRBJ2-7, with D possibly being TRBD2 (5 bases). The CDR3 spans 12 residues. The V gene lost 3 bases and the J gene lost 4 bases, with 7 bases spanning the gap. Germline CDR1 reads SGHAT; CDR2 reads FQNNGV. The CDR3 loop reads CASSFEGYEQYF. The CDR3 nucleotides read TGTGCCAGCAGCTTCGAGGGATACGAGCAGTACTTC.

Details on this clone: Mismatch with germline at one junction end may stem from a read error. The CDR3 region is CASREGTGLFIEFF. CDR3 coding DNA: TGTGCCAGCAGAGAAGGGACAGGGTTGTTCATTGAGTTCTTC. The rearrangement links TRBV2 to TRBJ2-1; 9 nucleotides line up with TRBD1. Germline values: CDR1 SNHLY, CDR2 FYNNEI. The CDR3 has 14 residues.

This clone was detected only a few times. The chain joins TRBV6-4 to TRBJ2-1, with a tentative D call TRBD1 (7 bases). The germline V and J ends were trimmed by 8 bases and 10 bases, with 21 bases remaining between them. Per the germline V gene, CDR1 is MRHNA and CDR2 is SNTAGT. This CDR3 comprises 14 residues. The CDR3 spells CASEAEGAGGEQFF. The CDR3, as DNA: TGTGCCAGCGAGGCGGAGGGGGCAGGGGGAGAGCAGTTCTTC.

This clone appeared a single time. The gene calls are TRBV11-3 and TRBJ1-2, with 9 bases identical to TRBD1. The J segment lost 6 bases and the V segment lost 5 bases, leaving 4 bases of the junction unmatched. Germline lookup yields CDR1 SGHNT and CDR2 YENEEA. This CDR3 contains 13 residues. CDR3 protein: CASSPRTGDGYTF. The CDR3 nucleotides are TGTGCCAGCAGCCCCCGGACAGGGGATGGCTACACCTTC.

The gene calls are TRBV4-3 and TRBJ1-3; D unresolved. The V and J ends lost 0 bases and 0 bases respectively, with 6 bases between them. CDR1 is LGHNA, CDR2 YSLEER, per germline. The CDR3 loop spans 15 amino acids. The CDR3 region has the DNA TGCGCCAGCAGCCAAGAACACGACTCTGGAAACACCATATATTTT. It yields the protein CASSQEHDSGNTIYF.

This clone has a single count. The rearrangement uses TRBV28 and TRBJ2-1; 7 bases are shared with TRBD1. The CDR3 extends over 13 amino acids. Germline V CDR1 and CDR2: MDHEN, SYDVKM. V trimming: 3 bases; J trimming: 6 bases; junction bases outside the gene matches: 2. CDR3 residues: CASSLRGPNEQFF. CDR3 bases: TGTGCCAGCAGTTTGAGGGGGCCCAATGAGCAGTTCTTC.

The rearrangement links TRBV30 to TRBJ2-1; TRBD2 aligns across 10 bases. The CDR3 length is 14 residues. V was clipped by 4 bases and J by 4 bases; unmatched bases: 4. From germline, CDR1 is GTSNPN and CDR2 SVGIG (reference sequence). CDR3 DNA: TGTGCCTGGAAACTAGCGGGGATATACAATGAGCAGTTCTTC. Translated, it gives CAWKLAGIYNEQFF. The variable domain in full, with the rest retrieved from reference TRBV30 and TRBJ2-1, is SQTIHQWPATLVQPVGSPLSLECTVEGTSNPNLYWYRQAAGRGLQLLFYSVGIGQISSEVPQNLSASRPQDRQFILSSKKLLLSDSGFYLCAWKLAGIYNEQFFGPGTRLTVL.

The chain is built from TRBV4-1 and TRBJ2-7, with D uncertain. Trimming pared 4 bases from V and 7 bases from J, leaving 20 bases between. This CDR3 has 15 residues. Germline lookup yields CDR1 MGHRA and CDR2 YSYEKL. The CDR3 nucleotides are TGCGCCAGCAGCCTCACCACCGGGTCAAGTGGAGAGCAGTACTTC. Translation gives CASSLTTGSSGEQYF.

The chain joins TRBV11-2 to TRBJ2-1, with TRBD2 identical over 8 bases. This CDR3 is 15 amino acids long. The V and J ends lost 5 bases and 2 bases, in that order; junction bases with no gene match: 5. CDR1 is SGHAT and CDR2 is FQNNGV in the germline V gene. For the CDR3, the DNA is TGTGCCAGCAGCACTATAGCGGGGCCCTACAATGAGCAGTTCTTC. It yields the protein CASSTIAGPYNEQFF.

V is TRBV11-3 and J is TRBJ2-1, with 10 bases identical to TRBD2. V lost 0 bases, J lost 13 bases, and 3 bases stayed unmatched. The germline V gene encodes CDR1 SGHNT and CDR2 YENEEA. This CDR3 is built from 13 residues. CDR3 in DNA: TGTGCCAGCAGCTTAGAAAGCGGGAGGGCCCAGTTCTTC. This codes for CASSLESGRAQFF.

The chain joins TRBV7-8 to TRBJ1-2; 8 bases fit TRBD1. CDR1 is SGHVS and CDR2 is FQNEAQ in the germline V gene. The CDR3 extends over 15 amino acids. Germline trimming cut 3 bases from V and 6 bases from J; bases unmatched to any gene: 9. The CDR3 nucleotides are TGTGCCAGCAGCTTCAGGGGGCGCGGGTACCATGGCTACACCTTC. It is translated as CASSFRGRGYHGYTF.

V is TRBV21-1 and J is TRBJ1-2; the table's D call TRBD1 went unverified against the DNA. TRBV21-1 is described as a pseudogene. CDR3 length equals 15 residues. As DNA, the CDR3 is TGTGCCAGCAGCAAAGTGCGGGACAGGGTGCTTGGCTACACCTTC. This sequence encodes CASSKVRDRVLGYTF.

The chain combines TRBV7-9 with TRBJ2-7, with 7 positions matching TRBD2. This CDR3 region has 16 residues. With 6 bases clipped from V and 2 bases from J, the junction kept 13 bases outside the gene matches. Germline V gives CDR1 SEHNR, CDR2 FQNEAQ (reference sequence). The CDR3 nucleotides read TGTGCCAGCAGTCCACCCTTTGCGGGGGAAACCTACGAGCAGTACTTC. This translates into CASSPPFAGETYEQYF.

The V call is TRBV9, the J call TRBJ1-3; possibly TRBD1 for D (5 bases). V shed 0 bases and J shed 0 bases, with 19 bases lying between them. The germline gives CDR1 SGDLS, CDR2 YYNGEE. The CDR3 sequence is 19 residues long. CDR3 residues: CASSVVDEGEGISGNTIYF. CDR3 coding DNA: TGTGCCAGCAGCGTAGTAGACGAAGGGGAGGGTATCTCTGGAAACACCATATATTTT.

The chain has TRBV7-9 and TRBJ1-1, with 10 bases fitting TRBD1. The CDR3 totals 14 residues. CDR1 is SEHNR and CDR2 is FQNEAQ in the germline V gene (reference sequence). V shed 1 base, J shed 6 bases, and the junction held 2 bases outside the gene matches. The CDR3 is CASSLGDRGPEAFF. The CDR3 DNA reads as TGTGCCAGCAGCTTAGGGGACAGGGGTCCTGAAGCTTTCTTT.

This chain joins TRBV7-2 and TRBJ2-7, with TRBD1 matching over 11 bases. After removal of 5 bases from V and 4 bases from J, the junction contained 1 base not matched to a gene. Germline loops: CDR1 SGHTA, CDR2 FQGNSA. This CDR3 has 13 amino acids. CDR3: CASSGQGAYEQYF. The DNA of the CDR3 is TGTGCCAGCAGCGGACAGGGGGCGTACGAGCAGTACTTC.